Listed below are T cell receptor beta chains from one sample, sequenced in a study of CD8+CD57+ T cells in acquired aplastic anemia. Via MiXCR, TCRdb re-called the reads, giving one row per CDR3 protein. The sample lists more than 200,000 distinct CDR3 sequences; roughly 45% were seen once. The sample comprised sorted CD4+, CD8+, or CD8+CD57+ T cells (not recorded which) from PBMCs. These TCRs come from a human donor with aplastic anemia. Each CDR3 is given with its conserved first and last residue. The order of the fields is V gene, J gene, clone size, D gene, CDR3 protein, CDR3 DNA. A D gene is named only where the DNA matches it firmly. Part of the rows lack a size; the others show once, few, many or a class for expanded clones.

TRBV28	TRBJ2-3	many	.	CASSFGATDTQYF	TGTGCCAGCAGTTTTGGGGCAACAGATACGCAGTATTTT
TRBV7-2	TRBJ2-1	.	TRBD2	CASSLETSGGYNEQFF	TGTGCCAGCAGCTTAGAGACTAGCGGGGGCTACAATGAGCAGTTCTTC
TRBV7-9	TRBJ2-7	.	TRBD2	CASSLSASGAYEQYF	TGTGCCAGCAGCTTATCAGCTAGCGGAGCCTACGAGCAGTACTTC
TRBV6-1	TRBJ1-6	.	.	CASSPPSGGFNSPLHF	TGTGCCAGCAGCCCACCTAGCGGGGGATTTAATTCACCCCTCCACTTT
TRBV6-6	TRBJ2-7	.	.	CASSSLGSEQYF	TGTGCCAGCAGTAGCTTGGGGTCCGAGCAGTACTTC
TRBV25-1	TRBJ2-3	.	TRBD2	CASSPRPGLATDTQYF	TGTGCCAGCAGTCCCCGTCCGGGACTAGCCACAGATACGCAGTATTTT
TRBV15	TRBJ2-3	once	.	CATSRGGGPRDTQYF	TGTGCCACCAGCAGAGGAGGCGGCCCCAGGGATACGCAGTATTTT
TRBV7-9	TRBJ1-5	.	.	CASSLVVGRGQPQHF	TGTGCCAGCAGCTTAGTAGTGGGGCGAGGTCAGCCCCAGCATTTT
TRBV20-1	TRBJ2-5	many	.	CSAREDTQETQYF	TGCAGTGCTAGAGAGGACACCCAAGAGACCCAGTACTTC
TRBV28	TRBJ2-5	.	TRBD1	CASSGTGWETQYF	TGTGCCAGCAGTGGGACAGGGTGGGAGACCCAGTACTTC
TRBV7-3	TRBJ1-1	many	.	CASSSGLNTEAFF	TGTGCCAGCAGCTCCGGGCTGAACACTGAAGCTTTCTTT
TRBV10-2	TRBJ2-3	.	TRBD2	CATQDIAGGSAQYF	TGCGCCACACAGGATATAGCGGGGGGCAGTGCGCAGTATTTT
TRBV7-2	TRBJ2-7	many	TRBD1	CASSLRTGGPYEQYF	TGTGCCAGCAGCCTAAGGACAGGGGGTCCCTACGAGCAGTACTTC
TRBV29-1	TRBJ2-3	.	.	CSDPAGPTRDTQYF	TGCAGCGACCCTGCCGGGCCAACTCGGGATACGCAGTATTTT
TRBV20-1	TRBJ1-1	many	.	CSARDRRGNTEAFF	TGCAGTGCTAGAGATCGACGGGGAAACACTGAAGCTTTCTTT
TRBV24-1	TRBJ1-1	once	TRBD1	CATSDSPTGTGATEAFF	TGTGCCACCAGTGATTCACCGACCGGGACAGGGGCCACTGAAGCTTTCTTT
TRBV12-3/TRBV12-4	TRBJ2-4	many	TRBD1	CASSLGTGGIQYF	TGTGCCAGCAGTTTGGGGACAGGTGGAATTCAGTACTTC
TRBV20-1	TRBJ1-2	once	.	CSAIKTVNYGYTF	TGCAGTGCTATTAAGACGGTTAACTATGGCTACACCTTC
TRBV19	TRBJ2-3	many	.	CASSVEGRADTQYF	TGTGCCAGTAGTGTAGAGGGGCGGGCAGATACGCAGTATTTT
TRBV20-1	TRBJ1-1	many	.	CSARPTENTEAFF	TGCAGTGCTCGTCCGACGGAGAACACTGAAGCTTTCTTT
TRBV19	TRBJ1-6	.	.	CASSNPWGADSPLHF	TGTGCCAGTAGCAACCCATGGGGGGCGGATTCACCCCTCCACTTT
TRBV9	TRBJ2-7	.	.	CASSLVPQSYEQYF	TGTGCCAGCAGCTTAGTTCCCCAGTCCTACGAGCAGTACTTC
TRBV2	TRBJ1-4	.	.	CASSVRTGEKLFF	TGTGCCAGCAGTGTCCGAACGGGAGAAAAACTGTTTTTT
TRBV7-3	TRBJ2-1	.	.	CASSASNEQFF	TGCGCCAGCAGCGCAAGCAATGAGCAGTTCTTC
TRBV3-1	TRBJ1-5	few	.	CASSQGARDWDQPQHF	TGTGCCAGCAGCCAAGGTGCGCGAGATTGGGATCAGCCCCAGCATTTT
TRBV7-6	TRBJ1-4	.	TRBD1	CASSRTRGGVEKLFF	TGTGCCAGCAGCCGAACCAGGGGGGGGGTTGAAAAACTGTTTTTT
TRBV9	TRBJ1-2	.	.	CASTDTSNYGYTF	TGTGCCAGCACCGACACAAGCAACTATGGCTACACCTTC
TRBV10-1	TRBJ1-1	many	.	CASSESGLTDEAFF	TGCGCCAGCAGTGAGTCGGGACTGACAGATGAAGCTTTCTTT
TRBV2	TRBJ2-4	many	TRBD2	CACRSTSGGVGIQYF	TGTGCCTGCCGATCTACGAGCGGGGGAGTAGGCATTCAGTACTTC
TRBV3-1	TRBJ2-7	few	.	CASSQASVGSYEQYF	TGTGCCAGCAGCCAGGCATCGGTGGGGTCCTACGAGCAGTACTTC
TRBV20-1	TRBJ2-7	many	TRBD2	CSAFPRTSGDYEQYF	TGCAGTGCTTTCCCCCGGACTAGCGGGGACTACGAGCAGTACTTC
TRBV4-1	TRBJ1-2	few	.	CASSQDSPPPSGYGYTF	TGCGCCAGCAGCCAAGATAGCCCCCCCCCCAGCGGCTATGGCTACACCTTC
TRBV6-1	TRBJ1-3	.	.	CASRYADTIYF	TGTGCCAGCAGGTACGCAGACACCATATATTTT
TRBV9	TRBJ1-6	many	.	CASSSHGGTQSPPLHF	TGTGCCAGCAGCTCCCACGGGGGGACACAGAGTCCCCCCCTCCACTTT
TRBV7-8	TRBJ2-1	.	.	CASSPRTPYNEQFF	TGTGCCAGCAGCCCTCGGACACCCTACAATGAGCAGTTCTTC